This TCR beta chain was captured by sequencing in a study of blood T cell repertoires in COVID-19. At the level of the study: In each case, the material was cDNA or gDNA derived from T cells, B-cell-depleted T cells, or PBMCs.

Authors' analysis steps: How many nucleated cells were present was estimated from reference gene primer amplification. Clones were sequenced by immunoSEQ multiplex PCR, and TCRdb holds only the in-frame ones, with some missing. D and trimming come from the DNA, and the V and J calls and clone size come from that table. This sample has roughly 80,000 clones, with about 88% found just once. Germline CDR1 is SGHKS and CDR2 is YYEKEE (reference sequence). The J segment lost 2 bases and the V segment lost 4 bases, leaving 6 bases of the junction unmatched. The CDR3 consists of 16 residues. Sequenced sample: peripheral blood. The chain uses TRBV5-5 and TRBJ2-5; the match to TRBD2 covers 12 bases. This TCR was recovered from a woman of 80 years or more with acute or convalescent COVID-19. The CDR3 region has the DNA TGTGCCAGCAGCCGGGGCGGGACTAGCGGGCAAGAGACCCAGTACTTC. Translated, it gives CASSRGGTSGQETQYF.